The clone carrying this TCR beta chain is a singleton in its sample. In every case, the donor was a healthy Caucasian. CDR3 length: 13 residues. The V and J ends lost 1 base and 3 bases respectively, with 10 bases between them. Germline loops: CDR1 SQVTM, CDR2 ANQGSEA. TCRdb reanalysed the 5' RACE reads using MiXCR and keeps one entry per CDR3 protein. The table records some 760,000 distinct CDR3 sequences, 15% to 20% of them present only once. This record comes from a study of identical twins. Another study also made use of these data, one on T cells expressing NK-cell markers.

The V call is TRBV29-1, the J call TRBJ2-7; D is perhaps TRBD2 (5 bases). Sequencing was done on a sample of PBMCs. This clonotype was obtained from a woman aged 18-35 years in good health. The CDR3 protein is CSVEGGKDYEQYF. In DNA form, the CDR3 reads TGCAGCGTTGAAGGAGGGAAGGACTACGAGCAGTACTTC.